These 21 T cell receptor beta chains came from one sample sequenced in a study of cytomegalovirus exposure and HLA in healthy donors. 60 Vbeta and 13 Jbeta primers were used in PCR. The assay was immunoSEQ multiplex PCR, and TCRdb's table has in-frame clones only and misses some. Altogether 180,000 or so clones are present, approximately 80% being singletons, with the ten largest covering about 1.4%. Sequenced: PBMCs. The receptor set was obtained from a girl aged 10-17 years in good health and CMV-seropositive.

The chain uses TRBV19 and TRBJ2-6; 9 bases align to TRBD1. The CDR3 has 17 residues. J lost 0 bases, V lost 8 bases, and 8 bases had no gene match. Germline CDR1 LNHDA, CDR2 SQIVND (reference sequence). The CDR3 is CASGPGTGSSGANVLTF. The DNA of the CDR3 is TGTGCCAGTGGCCCCGGGACAGGGAGCTCTGGGGCCAACGTCCTGACTTTC.

V is TRBV19 and J is TRBJ2-7; 11 nucleotides agree with TRBD2. Germline-derived CDR1 and CDR2 are LNHDA and SQIVND (reference sequence). The junction had 13 bases not matched to a gene; V was cut back by 10 bases and J by 8 bases. The CDR3 sequence is 14 residues long. The CDR3 DNA follows: TGTGCCACCTCGCCGACTAGCGGGGAATTGAAGCAGTACTTC. Its protein is CATSPTSGELKQYF.

As regards this clone: At one of its ends the junction is not consistent with the germline gene, which may arise from a read error. This sequence joins TRBV18 and TRBJ2-1; 9 nucleotides align to TRBD2. CDR1 is KGHSH, CDR2 LQKENI, per germline. The CDR3 is 15 amino acids. CDR3 loop: CASSPPAGGDHEQFF. The CDR3 DNA sequence: TGTGCCAGCTCCCCACCAGCGGGAGGTGATCATGAGCAGTTCTTC.

The chain links TRBV11-3 to TRBJ2-3, with D possibly TRBD2 on 5 matching bases. The length of the CDR3 is 16 residues. Germline V gene lookup returns CDR1 SGHNT and CDR2 YENEEA. The ends were cut back, 4 bases at V and 1 base at J, with 15 bases in the middle. The DNA for the CDR3 is TGTGCCAGCAGCTATCGGGGTGGGAAGGGCACAGATACGCAGTATTTT. Its translation is CASSYRGGKGTDTQYF.

This clone was seen a single time. This chain connects TRBV25-1 to TRBJ1-4; TRBD1 is a possible D gene (6 bases). Trimming left V 1 base short and J 11 bases short, with 14 bases between. The length of the CDR3 is 14 residues. Germline CDR1 and CDR2: MGHDK and SYGVNS. CDR3 sequence reads: CASSESGGLEKLFF. CDR3 in DNA: TGTGCCAGCAGTGAATCCGGGGGGCTCGAGAAACTGTTTTTT.

This clone was counted once. The chain carries TRBV30 and TRBJ2-2; TRBD2 agrees at 15 bases. V lost 2 bases and J lost 7; bases outside the gene matches: 8. CDR3 length: 17 residues. Germline lookup yields CDR1 GTSNPN and CDR2 SVGIG (reference sequence). CDR3 region: CAWSHGTSGRPGGELFF. Written as DNA, the CDR3 is TGTGCCTGGAGTCATGGGACTAGCGGGAGGCCGGGCGGGGAGCTGTTTTTT.

The chain has TRBV25-1 and TRBJ2-2; 7 bases are a match to TRBD2. The length of the CDR3 is 17 residues. The V gene's germline CDR1 is MGHDK and CDR2 SYGVNS. V trimming: 2 bases; J trimming: 7 bases; junction bases outside the gene matches: 13. DNA of the CDR3: TGTGCCAGCAGTGAAAGGGGAGGGAGGTACGACAGCGGGGAGCTGTTTTTT. Translated: CASSERGGRYDSGELFF.

This clone was seen a handful of times. The chain joins TRBV6-1 to TRBJ1-1, with a possible D match to TRBD1 (5 bases). CDR1 is MNHNS, CDR2 SASEGT, per germline. Trimming removed 6 bases at V and 2 bases at J, with 13 bases between. This CDR3 spans 14 amino acids. The CDR3: CASSPRRGNTEAFF. The CDR3 nucleotides are TGTGCCAGCAGCCCCAGGAGGGGTAACACTGAAGCTTTCTTT.

J is TRBJ1-5 and V is TRBV30; D gene uncertain. Trimming cost V 1 base and J 5 bases, with 9 bases left between them. This CDR3 region has 13 residues. CDR1 and CDR2 from the germline V gene are GTSNPN and SVGIG (reference sequence). The CDR3 region is CAWSGGPHQPQHF. The CDR3 DNA sequence: TGTGCCTGGAGTGGCGGGCCCCATCAGCCCCAGCATTTT.

This chain joins TRBV7-9 and TRBJ2-1; TRBD2 is a possible D gene (5 bases). Germline values: CDR1 SEHNR, CDR2 FQNEAQ (reference sequence). V was pared by 4 bases and J by 0 bases, with 16 bases between. The CDR3 length is 17 residues. The CDR3 here is CASSSPEVPLSYNEQFF. CDR3 in DNA: TGTGCCAGCAGCTCACCGGAGGTTCCTCTCTCCTACAATGAGCAGTTCTTC.

This clone was picked up a small number of times. The chain has TRBV25-1 and TRBJ1-5; TRBD1 aligns across 8 bases. After removal of 6 bases from V and 6 bases from J, the junction contained 10 bases not matched to a gene. Germline V gene lookup returns CDR1 MGHDK and CDR2 SYGVNS. The CDR3 consists of 15 residues. As DNA, the CDR3 is TGTGCCAGCAGCCGAGGACAGGGAGCGTCTCAGCCCCAGCATTTT. The encoded protein is CASSRGQGASQPQHF.

The CDR3 spells CASSINREETQYF. The CDR3 DNA reads as TGTGCCAGTAGTATAAACAGGGAAGAGACCCAGTACTTC. The genes are TRBV19 and TRBJ2-5, with D possibly matching TRBD1 (6 bases). Trimming removed 2 bases from V and 3 bases from J, with 7 bases in between. The germline V gene has CDR1 LNHDA and CDR2 SQIVND (reference sequence). The CDR3 sequence is 13 residues long.

The chain joins TRBV6-1 to TRBJ1-1; 10 nucleotides match TRBD1. With V trimmed by 3 bases and J by 4 bases, 8 bases remained unmatched. The CDR3 spans 16 residues. CDR1 MNHNS and CDR2 SASEGT come from the germline V gene. The CDR3 protein is CASSDITGDRGTEAFF. DNA of the CDR3: TGTGCCAGCAGTGATATCACCGGGGACAGGGGCACTGAAGCTTTCTTT.

The chain has TRBV4-3 and TRBJ1-1; D might be TRBD1 (5 bases). V was clipped by 4 bases and J by 4 bases, with 10 bases between them. CDR1 LGHNA and CDR2 YSLEER come from the germline V gene. The CDR3 totals 13 residues. The CDR3 sequence: CASSPGRGTEAFF. The CDR3 DNA reads TGCGCCAGCAGCCCCGGTAGGGGCACTGAAGCTTTCTTT.

This chain connects TRBV29-1 to TRBJ2-3; D possibly corresponds to TRBD2 (6 bases). Trimming pared 2 bases from V and 2 bases from J, leaving 14 bases between. This CDR3 spans 15 amino acids. Germline assignment: CDR1 SQVTM and CDR2 ANQGSEA. The CDR3 reads CSVETDGGTTDTQYF. The CDR3 DNA reads TGCAGCGTTGAAACAGATGGGGGGACCACAGATACGCAGTATTTT.

The chain carries TRBV7-2 and TRBJ1-2; no clear D. V was pared by 7 bases and J by 0 bases, with 15 bases between. This CDR3 is built from 15 residues. CDR1 and CDR2 (germline): SGHTA, FQGNSA. DNA of the CDR3: TGTGCCAGCAAGCCCTTTTTCCTAGCTAACTATGGCTACACCTTC. Protein product: CASKPFFLANYGYTF.

This chain joins TRBV5-4 and TRBJ1-3, with TRBD1 matching 9 bases. The CDR3 has 17 residues. Germline CDR1 reads SGHNT; CDR2 reads YYREEE (reference sequence). V lost 0 bases, J lost 0 bases, and 4 bases stayed unmatched. CDR3 amino acids: CASSLGTGAYSGNTIYF. The CDR3 DNA reads as TGTGCCAGCAGCTTGGGGACAGGGGCCTACTCTGGAAACACCATATATTTT.

This clone has just a few counts. This sequence joins TRBV9 and TRBJ2-1; 7 nucleotides agree with TRBD2. Germline CDR1 reads SGDLS; CDR2 reads YYNGEE. Trimming cost V 0 bases and J 2 bases; bases outside gene matches: 2. The CDR3 extends over 15 amino acids. CDR3 nucleotides: TGTGCCAGCAGCGTAGGCGGGAGACCCTACAATGAGCAGTTCTTC. Its protein product is CASSVGGRPYNEQFF.

This chain joins TRBV6-1 and TRBJ2-5, with TRBD2 matching 7 bases. Matching the DNA end better, TRBJ2-7 makes the J call doubtful. CDR1 is MNHNS and CDR2 is SASEGT in the germline V gene. This CDR3 region has 16 residues. The CDR3 here is CASSDGAGVPPYEQYF. The CDR3 nucleotides are TGTGCCAGCAGTGATGGGGCGGGAGTCCCACCCTACGAGCAGTACTTC.

The CDR3 reads CASSLQGGGSYEQYF. CDR3 nucleotide sequence: TGTGCCAGCAGCCTCCAAGGCGGGGGCTCCTACGAGCAGTACTTC. The V and J genes are TRBV7-9 and TRBJ2-7, with TRBD2 identical over 7 bases. From germline, CDR1 is SEHNR and CDR2 FQNEAQ (reference sequence). The CDR3 spans 15 residues. The J segment lost 0 bases and the V segment lost 5 bases, leaving 7 bases of the junction unmatched.

The V call is TRBV5-1, the J call TRBJ2-1, with 11 bases identical to TRBD1. The V segment lost 3 bases and the J segment 2 bases; nucleotides outside the gene matches: 4. The length of the CDR3 is 16 residues. CDR1 SGHRS and CDR2 YFSETQ come from the germline V gene. CDR3 in DNA: TGCGCCAGCAGCTGGACGGGACAGGGGGCCTACAATGAGCAGTTCTTC. Amino acid sequence: CASSWTGQGAYNEQFF. The entire variable domain, with the rest obtained from reference TRBV5-1 and TRBJ2-1, is as follows: KAGVTQTPRYLIKTRGQQVTLSCSPISGHRSVSWYQQTPGQGLQFLFEYFSETQRNKGNFPGRFSGRQFSNSRSEMNVSTLELGDSALYLCASSWTGQGAYNEQFFGPGTRLTVL.